The 13 T cell receptor beta chains listed next were all sequenced from one sample in a study of early T cells in non-severe SARS-CoV-2 infection (dated by TCRdb to the early 2020s). The protocol used for the library was 5' RACE. The run used a NextSeq 500. TCRdb trimmed the raw reads at Q25, called clones with MiXCR and kept productive beta chains. Rows are unified per CDR3 protein, each entry keeping the most common DNA and genes. In this sample the table shows around 40,000 distinct CDR3 sequences, roughly 11% of which occur a single time. In total, the top ten clones hold roughly 10% of the sample. What was sequenced was whole blood. These receptor sequences come from an adult who was a healthcare worker with PCR-confirmed SARS-CoV-2 infection or an uninfected control (not recorded which).

This clonotype was observed at least ten times. V and J are TRBV30 and TRBJ1-5; 10 bases fit TRBD1. The germline V gene has CDR1 GTSNPN and CDR2 SVGIG (reference sequence). Trimming at V came to 5 bases and at J to 2 bases, leaving 6 bases not matched to a gene. CDR3 length: 15 residues. This CDR3 is CAWPEDRGGNQPQHF. CDR3 sequence (DNA): TGTGCCTGGCCCGAGGACAGGGGGGGCAATCAGCCCCAGCATTTT. Drawing the rest from reference TRBV30 and TRBJ1-5, the complete variable domain is SQTIHQWPATLVQPVGSPLSLECTVEGTSNPNLYWYRQAAGRGLQLLFYSVGIGQISSEVPQNLSASRPQDRQFILSSKKLLLSDSGFYLCAWPEDRGGNQPQHFGDGTRLSIL.

This clonotype appeared many times. This chain links TRBV24-1 with TRBJ2-3; 9 nucleotides align to TRBD2. This CDR3 is 14 amino acids long. Germline V CDR1 and CDR2: KGHDR, SFDVKD. With V trimmed by 6 bases and J by 6 bases, 6 bases remained unmatched. The CDR3 nucleotides read TGTGCCACCAGTACAACGCGGGGGGGCGATACGCAGTATTTT. It codes for CATSTTRGGDTQYF.

This clonotype was seen only a few times. The V and J genes are TRBV4-3 and TRBJ2-2, with D possibly being TRBD1 (5 bases). Trimming pared 0 bases from V and 2 bases from J, leaving 19 bases between. The CDR3 consists of 19 residues. From germline, CDR1 is LGHNA and CDR2 YSLEER. DNA of the CDR3: TGCGCCAGCAGCCAAGACCCTCCGGACAAACGCATCAACACCGGGGAGCTGTTTTTT. This sequence encodes CASSQDPPDKRINTGELFF.

In its sample, this clonotype was seen many times. The genes are TRBV6-6 and TRBJ2-1; D is possibly TRBD2 (5 bases). CDR3 size: 11 residues. V lost 5 bases and J 9 bases, leaving 8 bases between the germline ends. Per the germline V gene, CDR1 is MNHNY and CDR2 is SVGAGI (reference sequence). The CDR3 loop reads CASSRGGEQFF. The CDR3 nucleotides are TGTGCCAGCAGTCGGGGTGGTGAGCAGTTCTTC.

The chain carries TRBV7-3 and TRBJ2-1; 7 bases align to TRBD1. The J segment lost 2 bases and the V segment lost 5 bases, leaving 6 bases of the junction unmatched. The CDR3 totals 15 residues. Germline CDR1 and CDR2: SGHTA and FQGTGA. For the CDR3, the DNA is TGTGCCAGCAGCCCAAACAGGGGACCCTACAATGAGCAGTTCTTC. The encoded protein is CASSPNRGPYNEQFF.

This clonotype turned up a few times. The V gene is TRBV19, the J gene TRBJ1-4; D not certain. The germline gives CDR1 LNHDA, CDR2 SQIVND (reference sequence). With 6 bases removed from V and 5 bases from J, the gap between germline ends came to 16 bases. The CDR3 contains 15 residues. The CDR3 sequence is CASRGLTGRNEKLFF. The CDR3 bases are TGTGCCAGTAGGGGCCTGACGGGGAGAAATGAAAAACTGTTTTTT. The complete variable domain, with remaining parts taken from reference TRBV19 and TRBJ1-4, reads DGGITQSPKYLFRKEGQNVTLSCEQNLNHDAMYWYRQDPGQGLRLIYYSQIVNDFQKGDIAEGYSVSREKKESFPLTVTSAQKNPTAFYLCASRGLTGRNEKLFFGSGTQLSVL.

At least ten counts were recorded for this clonotype. V and J are TRBV7-2 and TRBJ2-5; either TRBD1 or TRBD2 may supply D (6 bases each). This CDR3 spans 13 amino acids. Trimming cost V 5 bases and J 9 bases, with 16 bases left between them. Germline assignment: CDR1 SGHTA and CDR2 FQGNSA. The DNA of the CDR3 is TGTGCCAGCAGCCCTAGCGACAGGAGGGCCCAGTACTTC. It translates to CASSPSDRRAQYF.

This clonotype was counted only a few times. J is TRBJ2-2 and V is TRBV6-5, with 7 bases fitting TRBD1. Looked up from germline, CDR1 is MNHEY and CDR2 is SVGAGI. This CDR3 region has 14 residues. V was clipped by 7 bases and J by 5 bases; unmatched bases: 7. The CDR3 region has the DNA TGTGCCAGCACCGCTGACAGGGATACCGGGGAGCTGTTTTTT. Encoded protein: CASTADRDTGELFF.

There are many counts of this clonotype. This sequence joins TRBV10-3 and TRBJ1-1; 8 bases line up with TRBD1. V shed 8 bases and J 1 base; nucleotides not matched to a gene: 9. The CDR3 length is 15 residues. CDR1 ENHRY and CDR2 SYGVKD come from the germline V gene. CDR3 in amino acids: CAIEADRGKNTEAFF. The CDR3 nucleotides read TGTGCCATCGAAGCAGACAGGGGCAAGAACACTGAAGCTTTCTTT.

This clonotype was recorded many times. The gene calls are TRBV27 and TRBJ2-5; tentative D call: TRBD1 (6 bases). Germline V gene sequence: CDR1 MNHEY, CDR2 SMNVEV (reference sequence). The CDR3 runs to 14 residues. Trimming removed 10 bases from V and 2 bases from J, with 17 bases in between. This CDR3 is CATRPPGAQETQYF. As DNA, the CDR3 is TGTGCCACGAGACCCCCAGGGGCTCAAGAGACCCAGTACTTC.

The J gene is TRBJ2-5, the V gene TRBV29-1; D ambiguous. Trimming cost V 4 bases and J 5 bases, with 14 bases left between them. Germline V gene data show CDR1 as SQVTM and CDR2 as ANQGSEA. The CDR3 length is 13 residues. The CDR3 region is CSVGATSVETQYF. The CDR3 bases are TGCAGCGTTGGAGCTACGTCGGTGGAGACCCAGTACTTC.

The V call is TRBV29-1, the J call TRBJ2-7, with 7 bases fitting TRBD1. CDR1 is SQVTM, CDR2 ANQGSEA, per germline. The CDR3 has 15 amino acids. V lost 1 base and J lost 1; bases outside the gene matches: 7. The CDR3 DNA reads TGCAGCGTTGAAGTCCGACAGGGAATATCCTACGAGCAGTACTTC. Its translation is CSVEVRQGISYEQYF.

The genes are TRBV7-9 and TRBJ1-2; 7 bases line up with TRBD1. With 5 bases clipped from V and 8 bases from J, the junction kept 8 bases outside the gene matches. Germline V CDR1 and CDR2: SEHNR, FQNEAQ (reference sequence). This CDR3 region has 13 residues. The CDR3 is CASSLRQGSGYTF. In nucleotides, the CDR3 is TGTGCCAGCAGCCTCCGACAGGGTTCCGGCTACACCTTC.